The present T cell receptor (beta chain) was sequenced within a study of blood T cells in healthy people across ages. Study at large: When template switching was applied, about one barcoded beta molecule was captured per two T cells.

Trimming removed 3 bases from V and 0 bases from J; junction bases left unmatched: 2. This CDR3 spans 16 amino acids. The germline CDR1 and CDR2 sequences are MDHEN and SYDVKM. Through a sample-barcoded 5' primer and a J-beta primer mix, a second PCR was run for roughly 6 to 12 cycles. TCRdb used MiXCR to reprocess the 5' RACE reads, holding one entry per CDR3 protein. This table has about 290,000 distinct CDR3 sequences, less than 30% appearing once. This clonotype was seen a few times. Specimen: blood. The chain links TRBV28 to TRBJ2-4, with 10 bases that match TRBD2. The source is a woman aged 70-85 years in good health. The CDR3 nucleotides are TGTGCCAGCAGTTTCCGACTAGCGGGAGCCAAAAACATTCAGTACTTC. This codes for CASSFRLAGAKNIQYF. Full variable domain (missing parts from reference TRBV28 and TRBJ2-4): DVKVTQSSRYLVKRTGEKVFLECVQDMDHENMFWYRQDPGLGLRLIYFSYDVKMKEKGDIPEGYSVSREKKERFSLILESASTNQTSMYLCASSFRLAGAKNIQYFGAGTRLSVL.